The rows below give T cell receptor beta chains drawn from one sample of a study of chemoradiotherapy in HPV16-positive cancers. TCRdb's table, derived via immunoSEQ multiplex PCR, lists solely in-frame clones and lacks some. The sample consists of 40,000 to 65,000 clones, around 90% of them appearing once. Source: blood, taken from a patient who underwent chemoradiotherapy. The origin of the receptors is a human donor with HPV-associated anogenital cancer. Both conserved end residues are trimmed from each CDR3. Fields, in order: V gene, J gene, D gene, CDR3 protein. A D gene is named only where the DNA matches it firmly.

TRBV28	TRBJ2-1	TRBD2	ASSRRLAGGRDEQF
TRBV7-2	TRBJ2-7	NA	ASSLGHTGEQY
TRBV11-2	TRBJ2-3	TRBD1	ASSADRGGTDTQY
TRBV4-3	TRBJ1-6	TRBD1	ASSQEVTGANSPLH
TRBV6-5	TRBJ1-4	TRBD1	ASSQQGRNEKLF
TRBV5-4	TRBJ2-7	NA	ASSHGDIPYEQY
TRBV5-4	TRBJ1-2	NA	ASSSSQRGDYGYT
TRBV6-5	TRBJ2-2	NA	ASNQAGGNTGELF
TRBV30	TRBJ2-1	NA	AWSRKGSSYNEQF
TRBV5-6	TRBJ2-7	NA	ASSLSGVSYEQY
TRBV20-1	TRBJ2-5	NA	SATTGETQY
TRBV14	TRBJ1-2	NA	ASSQGRDKTNYGYT
TRBV28	TRBJ2-7	NA	ASSLVSGGFLDEQY
TRBV7-9	TRBJ2-5	TRBD1	ASSGGTGAEQETQY
TRBV2	TRBJ1-3	NA	ASIAGLQSGNTIY
TRBV4-2	TRBJ1-6	TRBD1	ASSQVDRANSPLH
TRBV9	TRBJ1-1	NA	ASSVGPSDTEAF
TRBV6-5	TRBJ1-2	TRBD1	ASSYSGQGVNYT
TRBV27	TRBJ2-5	TRBD1	ASSPGGRETQY
TRBV6-9	TRBJ2-7	TRBD1	ASSRRDRVPEQY
TRBV7-9	TRBJ2-7	NA	ASSLGAGVEQY
TRBV7-2	TRBJ2-5	NA	ASSLAGGRETQY
TRBV7-8	TRBJ2-5	NA	ASSSALMGETQY
TRBV5-6	TRBJ2-7	NA	ASSPDWGSSYEQY
TRBV12-5	TRBJ2-2	TRBD1	ASGLGQGGELF
TRBV5-1	TRBJ2-3	NA	ASSGGRGSTDTQY
TRBV7-2	TRBJ1-1	NA	ASSLGHTVNTEAF
TRBV6-1	TRBJ1-2	NA	ASSGGGYGYT
TRBV30	TRBJ1-4	NA	AWSEGRSTNEKLF
TRBV25-1	TRBJ1-2	TRBD1	ASRDRSLDGYT
TRBV7-9	TRBJ2-7	NA	ASSLNSYEQY
TRBV5-4	TRBJ2-2	TRBD1	ASSFPGQGANGELF
TRBV5-4	TRBJ1-1	NA	ASSPRRENTEAF
TRBV2	TRBJ2-1	NA	ASKESPGDEQF